The rows below give T cell receptor beta chains drawn from one sample of a study of blood T cell repertoires in COVID-19. The method was immunoSEQ multiplex PCR; TCRdb's version includes in-frame clones alone and lacks a portion of them. The sample comprises under 350,000 clones, approximately 90% of which are singletons, and approximately 4.6% rests with the top ten. The sequenced sample consisted of peripheral blood. These receptors came from a man aged 35-49 years with acute or convalescent COVID-19. Each CDR3 is given with its conserved first and last residue. D genes are given only for firm matches. Clone size is stated in some rows and not others, as once, few, many or a class when expanded.

v_call,d_call,clone_size,cdr3_length,j_call,cdr3_nt,cdr3_aa
TRBV3-1/TRBV3-2,.,.,15,TRBJ1-6,TGTGCCAGCAGTCAACAGGGCCTCGTGAATTCACCCCTCCACTTT,CASSQQGLVNSPLHF
TRBV21-1,.,.,12,TRBJ2-7,TGTGCCAGCAGCAAAGCCACCTACGAGCAGTACTTC,CASSKATYEQYF
TRBV5-4,TRBD1,.,18,TRBJ1-5,TGTGCCAGCACCCATTTAGGGGGCCTGTGGGGTAGCAATCAGCCCCAGCATTTT,CASTHLGGLWGSNQPQHF
TRBV5-1,TRBD2,.,15,TRBJ2-7,TGCGCCAGCAGCTTTTACGGGGGGAGCTCCTACGAGCAGTACTTC,CASSFYGGSSYEQYF
TRBV10-1,TRBD1,.,14,TRBJ1-2,TGCGCCAGCAGCCCGGGACAGGGGGTCTATGGCTACACCTTC,CASSPGQGVYGYTF
TRBV6-5,.,.,14,TRBJ1-2,TGTGCCAGCACCAAACGTAACCGGGACATAGGCTACACCTTC,CASTKRNRDIGYTF
TRBV27,TRBD1,once,15,TRBJ2-1,TGTGCCAGCAGGCCACTACAGGGGGCGCATAATGAGCAGTTCTTC,CASRPLQGAHNEQFF
TRBV13,.,few,16,TRBJ2-1,TGTGCCAGCAGCTTAAGGTTGGCAGGGGGGTACAATGAGCAGTTCTTC,CASSLRLAGGYNEQFF
TRBV12-5,.,.,15,TRBJ2-7,TGTGCTAGCTCCCCTGGGGGGGGGCCAGCGGGCGAGCAGTACTTC,CASSPGGGPAGEQYF
TRBV5-5,.,.,15,TRBJ2-1,TGTGCCAGCAGCCCGACCGGGTCAGTGTACAATGAGCAGTTCTTC,CASSPTGSVYNEQFF